This TCR beta chain was observed in a study of CD8 T cells in Susac syndrome (dated 2019 in TCRdb). Looking at the study overall: Repertoire sequencing was used to test whether CD8+ T cell activation and differentiation in Susac syndrome was antigen driven. Beyond this particular receptor, the publication reports: The number of individuals in the TCR sequencing and HLA analysis was acknowledged as relatively small.

Reading the germline V gene gives CDR1 SGHRS and CDR2 YFSETQ. V is cut by 3 bases and J by 8 bases, and the space between the germline ends is 17 bases. The CDR3 contains 14 residues, cysteine and phenylalanine counted. The only DNA kept is the CDR3, 42 bases in frame from the first base. RNA was extracted using the RNeasy kit, and roughly 0.5 to 1 ug of the RNA was reverse transcribed with random hexamers. The immunoSEQ multiplex PCR assay, covering 54 Vbeta and 13 Jbeta segments, was used to amplify TCR beta CDR3 regions. PCR amplification bias was corrected using a synthetic template baseline for primer optimization and computational correction. The authors processed their data as follows. Reads were annotated to V, D and J genes according to IMGT and were analyzed with immunoSEQ Analyzer, with only productive sequences retained. Clonality was computed as one minus Shannon entropy normalized by log2 of the number of productive unique sequences. For each patient and control, public and private clones were evaluated among the 100 most prevalent clones. Susac-specific clones were defined as absent from healthy and MS cohorts, approximately 1,000 published viral clones and other ImmuneACCESS disease sequences. Using fastp trimming at Q25 and MiXCR clonotype assembly, TCRdb reanalyzed the public sequencing data and kept in-frame beta chains. A single entry per CDR3 protein holds the most common genes and DNA from its merged rows. TCRdb assigned the V and J calls; the authors' analysis was not used. In this sample the table shows over 200,000 distinct CDR3 sequences, 95% of which occur a single time. The ten largest clonotypes hold about 0.08% of the sample.

On this clonotype: This receptor's antigen is unknown. No much larger clone exists at a distance of one base, and base qualities are not known.

Peripheral blood CD8+ and CD4+ T cells from healthy donors, Susac syndrome patients and multiple sclerosis patients were profiled using high-throughput TCR beta sequencing. The multiple sclerosis controls were treatment-naive patients who had stable or active relapsing-remitting disease and met the revised McDonald criteria. Bulk CD8+ and CD4+ T cells were purified magnetically by negative isolation, whereas CD8+ TEMRA cells were enriched by FACS. Blood was drawn into EDTA tubes, processed within 24 hours, and PBMCs were isolated by density gradient centrifugation. PBMCs intended for TCR sequencing were cryopreserved in liquid nitrogen and were subsequently thawed in a 37 degrees C water bath. Purity of sorted or isolated CD4+, CD8+ and CD8+ TEMRA cells was at least 90%.

This receptor was obtained from a human donor with multiple sclerosis. The source material was CD4+ T cells from PBMCs. The chain couples TRBV5-1 to TRBJ1-2; TRBD1 is a weak D gene call, 5 bases matching. The CDR3: CASSSRGDLRGYTF. At the DNA level, the sequence is TGCGCCAGCAGCTCACGGGGGGACCTCAGGGGCTACACCTTC.